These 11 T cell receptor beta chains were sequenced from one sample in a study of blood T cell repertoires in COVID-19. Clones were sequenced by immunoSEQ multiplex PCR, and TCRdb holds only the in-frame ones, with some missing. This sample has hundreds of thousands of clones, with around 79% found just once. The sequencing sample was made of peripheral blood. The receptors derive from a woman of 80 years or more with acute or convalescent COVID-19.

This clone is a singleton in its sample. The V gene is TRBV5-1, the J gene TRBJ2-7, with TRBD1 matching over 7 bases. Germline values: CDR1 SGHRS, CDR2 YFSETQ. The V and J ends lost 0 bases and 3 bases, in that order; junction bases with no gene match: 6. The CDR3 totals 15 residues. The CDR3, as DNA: TGCGCCAGCAGCTTGGGACAGGGACCCAACTACGAGCAGTACTTC. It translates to CASSLGQGPNYEQYF.

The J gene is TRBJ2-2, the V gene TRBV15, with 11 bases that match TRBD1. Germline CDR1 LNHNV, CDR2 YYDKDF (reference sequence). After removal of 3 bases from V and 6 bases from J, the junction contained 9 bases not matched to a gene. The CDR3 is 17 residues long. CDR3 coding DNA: TGTGCCACCAGCAGGACAGATGCGGGACAGGGGGCCGGGGAGCTGTTTTTT. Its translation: CATSRTDAGQGAGELFF.

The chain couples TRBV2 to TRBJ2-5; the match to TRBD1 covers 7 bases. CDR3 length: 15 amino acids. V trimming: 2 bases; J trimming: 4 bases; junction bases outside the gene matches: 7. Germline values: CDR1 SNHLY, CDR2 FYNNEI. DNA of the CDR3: TGTGCCAGCAGTGAAATCAATCGACAGGGAGAGACCCAGTACTTC. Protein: CASSEINRQGETQYF. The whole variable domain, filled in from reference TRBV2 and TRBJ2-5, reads EPEVTQTPSHQVTQMGQEVILRCVPISNHLYFYWYRQILGQKVEFLVSFYNNEISEKSEIFDDQFSVERPDGSNFTLKIRSTKLEDSAMYFCASSEINRQGETQYFGPGTRLLVL.

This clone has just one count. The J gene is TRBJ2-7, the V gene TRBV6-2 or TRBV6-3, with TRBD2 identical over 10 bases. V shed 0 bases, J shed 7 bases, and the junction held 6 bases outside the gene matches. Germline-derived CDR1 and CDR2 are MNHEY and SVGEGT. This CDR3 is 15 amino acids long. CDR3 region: CASSYSAGGPSEQYF. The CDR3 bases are TGTGCCAGCAGTTACTCAGCGGGAGGGCCGTCTGAGCAGTACTTC.

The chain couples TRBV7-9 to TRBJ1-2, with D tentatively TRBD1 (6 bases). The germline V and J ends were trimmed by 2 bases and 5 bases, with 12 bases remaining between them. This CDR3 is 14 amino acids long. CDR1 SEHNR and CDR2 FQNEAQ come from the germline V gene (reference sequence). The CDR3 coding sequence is TGTGCCAGCAGCTTAACAGGGTTGGGATATGGCTACACCTTC. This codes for CASSLTGLGYGYTF.

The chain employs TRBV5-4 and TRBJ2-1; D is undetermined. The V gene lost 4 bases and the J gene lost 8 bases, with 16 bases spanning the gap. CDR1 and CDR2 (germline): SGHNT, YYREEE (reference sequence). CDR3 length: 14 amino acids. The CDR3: CASSLTVGRDEQFF. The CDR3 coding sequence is TGTGCCAGCAGCCTCACAGTTGGGCGAGATGAGCAGTTCTTC.

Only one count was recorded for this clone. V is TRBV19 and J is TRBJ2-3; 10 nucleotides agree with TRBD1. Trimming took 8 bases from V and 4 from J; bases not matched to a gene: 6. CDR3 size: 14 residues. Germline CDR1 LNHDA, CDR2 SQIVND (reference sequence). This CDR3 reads CASATGGKSDTQYF. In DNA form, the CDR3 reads TGTGCCAGTGCGACAGGGGGCAAGTCAGATACGCAGTATTTT.

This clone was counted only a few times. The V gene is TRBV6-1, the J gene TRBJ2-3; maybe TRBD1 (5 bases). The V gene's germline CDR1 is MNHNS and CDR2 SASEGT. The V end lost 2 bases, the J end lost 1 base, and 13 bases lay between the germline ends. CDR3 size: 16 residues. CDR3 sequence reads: CASSEIGAWGTDTQYF. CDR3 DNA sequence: TGTGCCAGCAGTGAAATAGGGGCCTGGGGCACAGATACGCAGTATTTT.

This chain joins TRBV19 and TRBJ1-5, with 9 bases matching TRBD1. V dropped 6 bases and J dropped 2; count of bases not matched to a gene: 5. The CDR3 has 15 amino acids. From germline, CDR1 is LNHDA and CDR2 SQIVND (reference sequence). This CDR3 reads CASRRDREGNQPQHF. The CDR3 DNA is TGTGCCAGTAGAAGGGACAGGGAGGGCAATCAGCCCCAGCATTTT.

In nucleotides, the CDR3 is TGTGCCAGCAGCTTAGGTCAAGGGGGGGGCCAAGAGACCCAGTACTTC. Amino acids: CASSLGQGGGQETQYF. The chain recombines TRBV7-2 with TRBJ2-5; D possibly corresponds to TRBD2 (7 bases). The CDR3 is made up of 16 amino acids. The V end was cut by 1 base, the J end by 1 base, with 13 bases between. Germline-derived CDR1 and CDR2 are SGHTA and FQGNSA.

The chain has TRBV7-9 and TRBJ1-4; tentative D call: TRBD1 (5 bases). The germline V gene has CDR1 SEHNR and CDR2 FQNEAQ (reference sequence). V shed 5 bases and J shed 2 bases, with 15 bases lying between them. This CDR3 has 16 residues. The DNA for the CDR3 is TGTGCCAGCAGCCCCTTTGAGGGGAGGACTAATGAAAAACTGTTTTTT. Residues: CASSPFEGRTNEKLFF. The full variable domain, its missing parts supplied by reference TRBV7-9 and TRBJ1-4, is DTGVSQNPRHKITKRGQNVTFRCDPISEHNRLYWYRQTLGQGPEFLTYFQNEAQLEKSRLLSDRFSAERPKGSFSTLEIQRTEQGDSAMYLCASSPFEGRTNEKLFFGSGTQLSVL.